These 21 T cell receptor beta chains originate from one sample sequenced in a study of shared clonotypes between healthy human individuals. Profiling relied on immunoSEQ multiplex PCR, and the TCRdb table lists in-frame clones only, not all of them. This sample has 2 million to 3 million clones, with roughly 93% found just once. The source material was naive CD4+ T cells from PBMCs. Regarding subset: CD45RA+ positively selected. The source is a man aged 18 to 30 in good health. Some clones in this sample may be carry-over from other donors' samples.

This clone was found once. The V gene is TRBV27, the J gene TRBJ2-7; no definite D call. V was trimmed by 5 bases and J by 6 bases, leaving 8 bases between them. The CDR3 has 11 amino acids. CDR1 MNHEY and CDR2 SMNVEV come from the germline V gene (reference sequence). This CDR3 is CASSGYGEQYF. In DNA, the CDR3 is TGTGCCAGCAGTGGTTACGGCGAGCAGTACTTC.

The sample holds one count of this clone. Other DNA sequences from this sample encode an identical CDR3 as well. The rearrangement uses TRBV4-2 and TRBJ2-2, with D possibly being TRBD1 (5 bases). Trimming left V 0 bases short and J 4 bases short, with 6 bases between. The CDR3 covers 14 residues. CDR1 and CDR2 (germline): LGHNA, YNFKEQ. Here the CDR3 reads CASSQDRGTGELFF. DNA of the CDR3: TGTGCCAGCAGCCAAGATAGGGGCACCGGGGAGCTGTTTTTT.

The rearrangement uses TRBV2 and TRBJ2-1; D unresolved. The CDR3 runs to 11 residues. The ends were cut back, 8 bases at V and 8 bases at J, with 10 bases in the middle. Germline V CDR1 and CDR2: SNHLY, FYNNEI. CDR3 sequence (DNA): TGTGCCAGCCGGAAATGGGATGAGCAGTTCTTC. As protein: CASRKWDEQFF. Variable domain in full (rest from reference TRBV2 and TRBJ2-1): EPEVTQTPSHQVTQMGQEVILRCVPISNHLYFYWYRQILGQKVEFLVSFYNNEISEKSEIFDDQFSVERPDGSNFTLKIRSTKLEDSAMYFCASRKWDEQFFGPGTRLTVL.

V gene TRBV28 combines with J gene TRBJ2-5, with D maybe TRBD1 (5 bases). The DNA end lines up better with TRBJ2-7; the J call may be wrong. The CDR3 consists of 15 residues. Germline V gene sequence: CDR1 MDHEN, CDR2 SYDVKM. CDR3 region: CASSSSGHRAYEQYF. The CDR3 DNA sequence: TGTGCCAGCAGTTCCTCCGGACACCGAGCGTACGAGCAGTACTTC.

The gene calls are TRBV19 and TRBJ1-2; perhaps TRBD1 as D (6 bases). Between the trimmed V and J ends, which lost 7 bases and 4 bases, there was a span of 13 bases. Germline loops: CDR1 LNHDA, CDR2 SQIVND (reference sequence). The CDR3 loop spans 13 amino acids. CDR3 sequence: CASTQGRTYGYTF. CDR3 nucleotide sequence: TGTGCCAGTACGCAGGGGCGGACCTATGGCTACACCTTC.

The chain employs TRBV28 and TRBJ1-4; D not certain. The CDR3 extends over 14 amino acids. Trimming cost V 2 bases and J 8 bases, with 12 bases left between them. Germline V gives CDR1 MDHEN, CDR2 SYDVKM. Written as DNA, the CDR3 is TGTGCCAGCAGTTTAGGCGGGGAGAGGGAAAAACTGTTTTTT. Its translation is CASSLGGEREKLFF.

To note about this clone: Within the sample, other DNA sequences also encode this same CDR3. The gene calls are TRBV7-2 and TRBJ2-1; perhaps TRBD1 as D (6 bases). The germline CDR1 and CDR2 sequences are SGHTA and FQGNSA. V shed 0 bases and J shed 2 bases, with 8 bases lying between them. This CDR3 is built from 15 residues. CDR3 sequence (DNA): TGTGCCAGCAGCTTAGCTACAGGGACCTACAATGAGCAGTTCTTC. It is translated as CASSLATGTYNEQFF.

Turning to this clone: Other DNA sequences in the sample encode the same CDR3. The chain is built from TRBV6-5 and TRBJ2-2, with 10 bases matching TRBD2. Trimming took 2 bases from V and 2 from J; bases not matched to a gene: 2. There are 16 residues in the CDR3. Germline V CDR1 and CDR2: MNHEY, SVGAGI. The chain's CDR3 is CASSYRLAGNTGELFF. The CDR3 nucleotides read TGTGCCAGCAGTTACCGACTAGCGGGTAACACCGGGGAGCTGTTTTTT.

The V gene is TRBV19, the J gene TRBJ1-2; TRBD1 agrees at 9 bases. The CDR3 runs to 13 residues. The germline CDR1 and CDR2 sequences are LNHDA and SQIVND (reference sequence). Trimming removed 8 bases from V and 7 bases from J; junction bases left unmatched: 8. In DNA, the CDR3 is TGTGCCAGTTGGGACAGGGAGGCAACTGGCTACACCTTC. It specifies CASWDREATGYTF.

V and J are TRBV27 and TRBJ1-5, with no clear D. CDR3 length: 15 amino acids. The V gene's germline CDR1 is MNHEY and CDR2 SMNVEV (reference sequence). The V gene lost 1 base and the J gene lost 0 bases, with 7 bases spanning the gap. CDR3 nucleotide sequence: TGTGCCAGCAGTTTATGGAAGGCTAGCAATCAGCCCCAGCATTTT. It specifies CASSLWKASNQPQHF.

J is TRBJ2-5 and V is TRBV28; 11 bases align to TRBD1. Trimming cost V 4 bases and J 7 bases; bases outside gene matches: 2. CDR3 length: 13 residues. CDR1 and CDR2 (germline): MDHEN, SYDVKM. The CDR3 here is CASSSGQGVTQYF. CDR3 DNA sequence: TGTGCCAGCAGTTCGGGACAGGGGGTGACCCAGTACTTC. The entire variable domain, with the rest obtained from reference TRBV28 and TRBJ2-5, is as follows: DVKVTQSSRYLVKRTGEKVFLECVQDMDHENMFWYRQDPGLGLRLIYFSYDVKMKEKGDIPEGYSVSREKKERFSLILESASTNQTSMYLCASSSGQGVTQYFGPGTRLLVL.

The chain is built from TRBV6-4 and TRBJ1-2, with TRBD1 matching 7 bases. CDR1 MRHNA and CDR2 SNTAGT come from the germline V gene. V dropped 6 bases and J dropped 0; count of bases not matched to a gene: 4. The CDR3 extends over 14 amino acids. CDR3 in amino acids: CASSPGQTNYGYTF. The CDR3 DNA reads TGTGCCAGCAGCCCGGGACAGACTAACTATGGCTACACCTTC.

The rearrangement uses TRBV18 and TRBJ2-2, with D possibly matching TRBD2 (6 bases). The V end was cut by 3 bases, the J end by 3 bases, with 17 bases between. Germline-derived CDR1 and CDR2 are KGHSH and LQKENI. This CDR3 has 17 residues. CDR3 in amino acids: CASSPLTAGLHTGELFF. Written as DNA, the CDR3 is TGTGCCAGCTCACCCTTGACCGCGGGACTTCACACCGGGGAGCTGTTTTTT.

The chain has TRBV7-2 and TRBJ2-5; no clear D. Germline V gene data show CDR1 as SGHTA and CDR2 as FQGNSA. The germline V and J ends were trimmed by 2 bases and 4 bases, with 14 bases remaining between them. The CDR3 contains 15 residues. As DNA, the CDR3 is TGTGCCAGCAGCTTACGGGCAACCACGAGAGAGACCCAGTACTTC. It is translated as CASSLRATTRETQYF.

Turning to this clone: The same CDR3 can be traced to other DNA sequences in this sample. The chain has TRBV5-1 and TRBJ1-3, with TRBD1 matching over 9 bases. The germline CDR1 and CDR2 sequences are SGHRS and YFSETQ. V was pared by 4 bases and J by 0 bases, with 5 bases of the junction left unmatched. The CDR3 sequence is 16 residues long. CDR3 sequence reads: CASSAGTGSSGNTIYF. The CDR3 coding sequence is TGCGCCAGCAGCGCGGGGACAGGGAGCTCTGGAAACACCATATATTTT.

This clone was counted once. The chain employs TRBV2 and TRBJ2-7; 8 bases match TRBD2. The CDR3 has 15 residues. The ends lost 6 bases at V and 1 base at J; junction bases unmatched: 8. From germline, CDR1 is SNHLY and CDR2 FYNNEI. This chain's CDR3 is CASRGPTSDSYEQYF. The DNA for the CDR3 is TGTGCCAGCAGAGGCCCGACTAGCGATTCCTACGAGCAGTACTTC.

The rearrangement joins TRBV11-2 to TRBJ2-7; D remains unclear. Germline V gene lookup returns CDR1 SGHAT and CDR2 FQNNGV. This CDR3 has 15 amino acids. V lost 1 base to trimming and J lost 1 base, with 11 bases between them. The CDR3: CASSLAPTESYEQYF. Written as DNA, the CDR3 is TGTGCCAGCAGCTTAGCCCCCACAGAATCCTACGAGCAGTACTTC.

The chain has TRBV27 and TRBJ2-3, with 7 bases that match TRBD2. From germline, CDR1 is MNHEY and CDR2 SMNVEV (reference sequence). V dropped 1 base and J dropped 2; count of bases not matched to a gene: 9. This CDR3 contains 17 residues. CDR3: CASSLYGRLANTDTQYF. The CDR3 DNA sequence: TGTGCCAGCAGTTTATACGGGAGGCTAGCCAACACAGATACGCAGTATTTT.

The gene calls are TRBV5-1 and TRBJ2-7, with D possibly TRBD2 on 5 matching bases. This CDR3 is 15 amino acids long. Trimming took off 2 bases at V and 2 bases at J, with 14 bases between the two ends. CDR1 and CDR2 (germline): SGHRS, YFSETQ. The CDR3 loop reads CASSLAVKGAYEQYF. The CDR3, as DNA: TGCGCCAGCAGCTTAGCCGTGAAGGGAGCCTACGAGCAGTACTTC.

CDR3 sequence reads: CASSLPGGYEQYF. The CDR3 DNA is TGTGCCAGCTCCCTACCTGGGGGTTACGAGCAGTACTTC. The chain combines TRBV18 with TRBJ2-7; D may match TRBD1 or TRBD2 (5 bases each). There are 13 residues in the CDR3. V was cut by 6 bases and J by 4 bases, with 13 bases left in between. Germline V CDR1 and CDR2: KGHSH, LQKENI.

Comments on this clone: The same CDR3 can be traced to other DNA sequences in this sample. This rearrangement joins TRBV9 to TRBJ2-7, with 9 nucleotides matching TRBD1. V shed 0 bases, J shed 5 bases, and the junction held 6 bases outside the gene matches. Germline V gene lookup returns CDR1 SGDLS and CDR2 YYNGEE. This CDR3 contains 15 residues. CDR3 in DNA: TGTGCCAGCAGCGTAGGGGGACAGGGCCACCACGAGCAGTACTTC. Translated: CASSVGGQGHHEQYF.